Listed below are T cell receptor beta chains from one sample, sequenced in a study of T cells in Graves' hyperthyroidism and ophthalmopathy. In TCRdb, the multiplex PCR reads were re-called with MiXCR into one record per CDR3 protein. The table has some 740,000 distinct CDR3 sequences, 12% to 15% seen once; the top ten hold about 9.4%. Sequencing used blood. Receptors were obtained from a woman aged 18 to 35 with Graves' hyperthyroidism. The conserved cysteine and the conserved F or W are not part of the CDR3 here. Each record gives: J gene, V gene, clone size, CDR3 protein. The size field is filled for only some rows; it gives once, few, many or a size class.

j_call: TRBJ2-1; v_call: TRBV4-1; clone_size: NA; cdr3_aa: ASSQPRQGLDEQF
j_call: TRBJ2-1; v_call: TRBV20-1; clone_size: NA; cdr3_aa: SARGVGTRGNEQF
j_call: TRBJ1-1; v_call: TRBV7-9; clone_size: many; cdr3_aa: ASSLAQTEAF
j_call: TRBJ1-1; v_call: TRBV7-8; clone_size: many; cdr3_aa: ASSPDRVGNTEAF
j_call: TRBJ1-5; v_call: TRBV19; clone_size: NA; cdr3_aa: ATNQGASPNQPQH
j_call: TRBJ2-3; v_call: TRBV20-1; clone_size: many; cdr3_aa: SARANRDRARDTQY
j_call: TRBJ1-3; v_call: TRBV20-1; clone_size: many; cdr3_aa: SASGPGNTIY
j_call: TRBJ1-5; v_call: TRBV20-1; clone_size: many; cdr3_aa: SARDRGNSNQPQH
j_call: TRBJ2-2; v_call: TRBV6-1; clone_size: many; cdr3_aa: ASSPNGASGRASGELF
j_call: TRBJ2-1; v_call: TRBV20-1; clone_size: many; cdr3_aa: SAYILARAYNEQF
j_call: TRBJ2-7; v_call: TRBV6-1; clone_size: many; cdr3_aa: ATTGTYEQY
j_call: TRBJ2-5; v_call: TRBV27; clone_size: NA; cdr3_aa: ASRPLAPQETQY
j_call: TRBJ2-5; v_call: TRBV28; clone_size: many; cdr3_aa: ASSLFLDTQETQY
j_call: TRBJ1-5; v_call: TRBV6-2/TRBV6-3; clone_size: few; cdr3_aa: ASGIYQPQH
j_call: TRBJ2-6; v_call: TRBV6-2/TRBV6-3; clone_size: NA; cdr3_aa: ASSTGTLSGANVLT
j_call: TRBJ2-7; v_call: TRBV11-3; clone_size: many; cdr3_aa: ASSLRGQAYEQY
j_call: TRBJ2-2; v_call: TRBV11-2; clone_size: many; cdr3_aa: ASSSTPGLARGELF
j_call: TRBJ2-3; v_call: TRBV7-9; clone_size: many; cdr3_aa: ASSLALLREKGTDTQY
j_call: TRBJ1-1; v_call: TRBV12-3/TRBV12-4; clone_size: few; cdr3_aa: ASIRRERVTEAF
j_call: TRBJ2-7; v_call: TRBV5-5; clone_size: many; cdr3_aa: ASSTLTVSYEQY
j_call: TRBJ2-7; v_call: TRBV9; clone_size: NA; cdr3_aa: ASSATGQGAYEQY
j_call: TRBJ2-3; v_call: TRBV6-1; clone_size: few; cdr3_aa: ASKKSARDTQY